This entry is about one T cell receptor beta chain. Its specificity is unknown. The data were produced by immunoSEQ multiplex PCR, yet TCRdb's version contains in-frame clones alone and is incomplete. The sample includes about 100,000 clones, roughly 86% of them seen just once. The CDR3 totals 15 residues. CDR1 is MGHDK, CDR2 SYGVNS, per germline. The ends lost 2 bases at V and 2 bases at J; junction bases unmatched: 4. This specimen comes from a study of T cell responses to AZD1222 COVID-19 vaccine. Overall study results and limits: Spike-spanning, vaccine-associated CD4 TCRs were dominant at 160-218 and 743-854.

The TCR comes from an adult who received the MenACWY meningococcal vaccine as a control. Sample: peripheral blood, taken 28 days after the second dose of the MenACWY control vaccine. The chain uses TRBV25-1 and TRBJ1-1; 8 bases agree with TRBD1. The CDR3 here is CASSEVGQVNTEAFF. CDR3 nucleotides: TGTGCCAGCAGTGAAGTGGGACAGGTTAACACTGAAGCTTTCTTT.